The clone carrying this T cell receptor (beta chain) was recorded many times. The data were taken from a study of T cells in Graves' hyperthyroidism and ophthalmopathy. The TCR beta CDR3 regions underwent amplification using RNA transcripts as the source. A set of HTBI primers served as the primers for a first-round RT-PCR of the TCR CDR3. TCRdb re-called the multiplex PCR reads with MiXCR, one entry per CDR3 protein. Of under 350,000 distinct CDR3 sequences listed, over 15% are singletons. With V trimmed by 2 bases and J by 7 bases, 4 bases remained unmatched. The CDR3 spans 16 residues. Germline V lookup: CDR1 SNHLY, CDR2 FYNNEI.

The sample taken for sequencing was blood. The sequence derives from a woman aged 50 to 65 with Graves' hyperthyroidism. The rearrangement joins TRBV2 to TRBJ2-1; 14 nucleotides line up with TRBD2. The CDR3 sequence: CASSEQGLAGVNEQFF. Written as DNA, the CDR3 is TGTGCCAGCAGTGAACAGGGACTAGCGGGAGTGAATGAGCAGTTCTTC.